A selection of T cell receptor beta chains follows, all from one sample in a study of cytomegalovirus exposure and HLA in healthy donors. TCRdb's table, derived via immunoSEQ multiplex PCR, lists solely in-frame clones and lacks some. In the table there are tens of thousands of clones, 65% to 85% of which are singletons. The sequenced sample consisted of PBMCs. These receptors were taken from a middle-aged woman in good health and CMV-seropositive. The CDR3 runs from the conserved cysteine through the conserved F or W. The order of the fields is J gene, V gene, clone size, CDR3 length, D gene, CDR3 protein, CDR3 DNA. D genes are given only for firm matches. The size entry is marked missing in some rows and otherwise reads once, few, many or a size class.

J gene: TRBJ2-3
V gene: TRBV5-1
clone size: -
CDR3 length: 14
D gene: TRBD2
CDR3 protein: CASRPGGASDTQYF
CDR3 DNA: TGCGCCAGCAGGCCCGGGGGGGCGTCAGATACGCAGTATTTT

J gene: TRBJ1-1
V gene: TRBV18
clone size: -
CDR3 length: 16
D gene: -
CDR3 protein: CASSRRMGRGNTEAFF
CDR3 DNA: TGTGCCAGCTCACGGCGCATGGGGCGAGGGAACACTGAAGCTTTCTTT

J gene: TRBJ2-2
V gene: TRBV5-6
clone size: -
CDR3 length: 15
D gene: -
CDR3 protein: CASSFRAYNTGELFF
CDR3 DNA: TGTGCCAGCAGCTTCAGGGCGTATAACACCGGGGAGCTGTTTTTT

J gene: TRBJ2-6
V gene: TRBV11-2
clone size: -
CDR3 length: 13
D gene: -
CDR3 protein: CASSPTGGSVLTF
CDR3 DNA: TGTGCCAGCAGCCCAACAGGAGGGTCCGTCCTGACTTTC

J gene: TRBJ1-1
V gene: TRBV19
clone size: -
CDR3 length: 14
D gene: TRBD1
CDR3 protein: CASRRQGTNTEAFF
CDR3 DNA: TGTGCCAGTAGGCGACAGGGGACGAACACTGAAGCTTTCTTT

J gene: TRBJ2-2
V gene: TRBV4-3
clone size: -
CDR3 length: 15
D gene: -
CDR3 protein: CASSQGRLNTGELFF
CDR3 DNA: TGCGCCAGCAGCCAAGGACGACTAAACACCGGGGAGCTGTTTTTT

J gene: TRBJ1-1
V gene: TRBV2
clone size: once
CDR3 length: 14
D gene: TRBD1
CDR3 protein: CASGGQGVNTEAFF
CDR3 DNA: TGTGCCAGCGGGGGACAGGGGGTGAACACTGAAGCTTTCTTT

J gene: TRBJ2-7
V gene: TRBV28
clone size: once
CDR3 length: 14
D gene: -
CDR3 protein: CASSFHGQSYEQYF
CDR3 DNA: TGTGCCAGCAGTTTTCACGGACAGTCCTACGAGCAGTACTTC

J gene: TRBJ1-5
V gene: TRBV19
clone size: -
CDR3 length: 17
D gene: TRBD1
CDR3 protein: CASSLSPSGQGNQPQHF
CDR3 DNA: TGTGCCAGTAGTCTCTCCCCCTCAGGACAGGGCAATCAGCCCCAGCATTTT

J gene: TRBJ2-2
V gene: TRBV19
clone size: -
CDR3 length: 15
D gene: -
CDR3 protein: CASSFYDSGTGELFF
CDR3 DNA: TGTGCCAGTAGTTTCTACGACTCGGGCACCGGGGAGCTGTTTTTT

J gene: TRBJ2-1
V gene: TRBV6-4
clone size: few
CDR3 length: 13
D gene: -
CDR3 protein: CASTLDRCDEQFF
CDR3 DNA: TGTGCCAGCACCCTGGACAGATGCGATGAGCAGTTCTTC

J gene: TRBJ2-7
V gene: TRBV10-3
clone size: -
CDR3 length: 15
D gene: TRBD1
CDR3 protein: CAISEWGQGAKEQYF
CDR3 DNA: TGTGCCATCAGTGAGTGGGGACAGGGGGCGAAGGAGCAGTACTTC

J gene: TRBJ1-1
V gene: TRBV5-1
clone size: -
CDR3 length: 15
D gene: -
CDR3 protein: CASRKEVGSGTEAFF
CDR3 DNA: TGCGCCAGCAGGAAGGAGGTGGGATCTGGGACTGAAGCTTTCTTT

J gene: TRBJ2-1
V gene: TRBV7-2
clone size: -
CDR3 length: 15
D gene: TRBD2
CDR3 protein: CASSRGVSARDEQFF
CDR3 DNA: TGTGCCAGCAGTCGGGGGGTCAGCGCACGCGATGAGCAGTTCTTC

J gene: TRBJ2-3
V gene: TRBV6-1
clone size: -
CDR3 length: 16
D gene: -
CDR3 protein: CASSEAWTSAGDTQYF
CDR3 DNA: TGTGCCAGCAGTGAAGCGTGGACATCCGCCGGGGATACGCAGTATTTT

J gene: TRBJ1-2
V gene: TRBV9
clone size: -
CDR3 length: 15
D gene: -
CDR3 protein: CASSVSGQPNYGYTF
CDR3 DNA: TGTGCCAGCAGCGTTTCCGGACAGCCTAACTATGGCTACACCTTC

J gene: TRBJ2-7
V gene: TRBV19
clone size: -
CDR3 length: 14
D gene: TRBD1
CDR3 protein: CASSKDRAAYEQYF
CDR3 DNA: TGTGCCAGTAGCAAGGACAGGGCTGCCTACGAGCAGTACTTC

J gene: TRBJ2-3
V gene: TRBV6-5
clone size: -
CDR3 length: 15
D gene: TRBD2
CDR3 protein: CASSRSGARADTQYF
CDR3 DNA: TGTGCCAGCAGTCGTAGCGGGGCGAGGGCAGATACGCAGTATTTT

J gene: TRBJ2-7
V gene: TRBV7-6
clone size: -
CDR3 length: 16
D gene: TRBD1
CDR3 protein: CASSLTGQGSMYEQYF
CDR3 DNA: TGTGCCAGCAGCTTGACCGGACAGGGGTCAATGTACGAGCAGTACTTC

J gene: TRBJ2-3
V gene: TRBV5-1
clone size: -
CDR3 length: 15
D gene: -
CDR3 protein: CASSLTPTRPDTQYF
CDR3 DNA: TGCGCCAGCAGCTTGACTCCCACCAGGCCAGATACGCAGTATTTT

J gene: TRBJ1-6
V gene: TRBV5-5
clone size: -
CDR3 length: 16
D gene: TRBD1
CDR3 protein: CASTTQGQGQGSPLHF
CDR3 DNA: TGTGCCAGCACCACTCAAGGACAGGGGCAGGGTTCACCCCTCCACTTT

J gene: TRBJ2-5
V gene: TRBV27
clone size: -
CDR3 length: 13
D gene: -
CDR3 protein: CASRGHLQETQYF
CDR3 DNA: TGTGCCAGCAGGGGCCATCTACAAGAGACCCAGTACTTC

J gene: TRBJ1-1
V gene: TRBV5-1
clone size: -
CDR3 length: 15
D gene: -
CDR3 protein: CASSPRQRMNTEAFF
CDR3 DNA: TGCGCCAGCAGCCCGAGACAGCGTATGAACACTGAAGCTTTCTTT

J gene: TRBJ1-1
V gene: TRBV19
clone size: -
CDR3 length: 14
D gene: -
CDR3 protein: CASQPRQMNTEAFF
CDR3 DNA: TGTGCCAGCCAGCCGAGGCAGATGAACACTGAAGCTTTCTTT

J gene: TRBJ1-2
V gene: TRBV5-4
clone size: -
CDR3 length: 13
D gene: TRBD1
CDR3 protein: CASSSGQDYGYTF
CDR3 DNA: TGTGCCAGCAGTTCCGGACAGGACTATGGCTACACCTTC

J gene: TRBJ2-7
V gene: TRBV6-1
clone size: -
CDR3 length: 15
D gene: -
CDR3 protein: CASSDLPRGVSEQYF
CDR3 DNA: TGTGCCAGCAGTGACCTGCCCAGGGGGGTATCCGAGCAGTACTTC

J gene: TRBJ2-1
V gene: TRBV2
clone size: once
CDR3 length: 15
D gene: TRBD2
CDR3 protein: CASSAGTRERNEQFF
CDR3 DNA: TGTGCCAGCAGTGCCGGGACTAGAGAGCGCAATGAGCAGTTCTTC

J gene: TRBJ2-2
V gene: TRBV6-5
clone size: -
CDR3 length: 14
D gene: -
CDR3 protein: CASTQRRNTGELFF
CDR3 DNA: TGTGCCAGCACCCAGAGGCGTAACACCGGGGAGCTGTTTTTT